The next 25 T cell receptor beta chains were all read from a single sample in a study of shared clonotypes between healthy human individuals. Profiled with immunoSEQ multiplex PCR; TCRdb holds only in-frame clones, not every one. Of roughly 640,000 clones in the sample, around 97% were seen once. Source material: naive CD4+ T cells sorted from blood. Subset noted: CD45RA+ positively selected. Receptors were obtained from a woman aged 25 to 39 in good health.

The V gene is TRBV28, the J gene TRBJ2-5; TRBD1 is a possible D gene (6 bases). Trimming took 2 bases from V and 5 from J, leaving 12 bases between them. There are 14 residues in the CDR3. CDR1 and CDR2 from the germline V gene are MDHEN and SYDVKM. The CDR3 sequence: CASSLPQGPETQYF. The CDR3 DNA sequence: TGTGCCAGCAGTTTACCCCAGGGGCCGGAGACCCAGTACTTC.

The chain carries TRBV4-2 and TRBJ2-3; 9 bases fit TRBD2. Germline V gene lookup returns CDR1 LGHNA and CDR2 YNFKEQ. The length of the CDR3 is 19 residues. The J segment lost 5 bases and the V segment lost 0 bases, leaving 15 bases of the junction unmatched. The CDR3 DNA reads TGTGCCAGCAGCCAAGAGAACGCTGGAGTAGCGGGAGTCAAAGATACGCAGTATTTT. It translates to CASSQENAGVAGVKDTQYF.

J is TRBJ1-2 and V is TRBV28; a weak D match, TRBD1 (5 bases). CDR1 MDHEN and CDR2 SYDVKM come from the germline V gene. Trimming left V 6 bases short and J 1 base short, with 15 bases between. This CDR3 comprises 15 residues. The CDR3 bases are TGTGCCAGCAGCCTACCTGGGGGGATTAACTATGGCTACACCTTC. Its protein product is CASSLPGGINYGYTF.

V usage is TRBV28 and J usage is TRBJ2-7, with a possible D match to TRBD1 (5 bases). The germline V gene has CDR1 MDHEN and CDR2 SYDVKM. This CDR3 has 17 amino acids. The V and J ends lost 3 bases and 2 bases respectively, with 20 bases between them. Here the CDR3 DNA reads TGTGCCAGCAGTTTCCCTGGATGGACAAAAGGGACCTACGAGCAGTACTTC. Encoded protein: CASSFPGWTKGTYEQYF.

The CDR3 DNA follows: TGTGCCAGCAGTTTATTAAGAGGGTCCTATAATTCACCCCTCCACTTT. Amino acid sequence: CASSLLRGSYNSPLHF. The chain carries TRBV28 and TRBJ1-6, with no clear D. CDR1 is MDHEN, CDR2 SYDVKM, per germline. The CDR3 is 16 residues long. V dropped 1 base and J dropped 1 base, with 8 bases sitting between them.

The rearrangement links TRBV11-3 to TRBJ2-3; D perhaps matches TRBD2 (5 bases). V lost 2 bases to trimming and J lost 7 bases, with 13 bases between them. The V gene's germline CDR1 is SGHNT and CDR2 YENEEA. The CDR3 is 14 residues long. CDR3 sequence reads: CASSLSPPGNTQYF. The CDR3 coding sequence is TGTGCCAGCAGCTTATCCCCCCCCGGGAATACGCAGTATTTT.

V is TRBV9 and J is TRBJ2-2; 10 nucleotides agree with TRBD1. The CDR3 has 17 amino acids. CDR1 and CDR2 (germline): SGDLS, YYNGEE. V was clipped by 4 bases and J by 7 bases; unmatched bases: 13. In DNA, the CDR3 is TGTGCCAGCAGCCCCACCGGGACAGGGGCTAGGAACGGGGAGCTGTTTTTT. Amino acid sequence: CASSPTGTGARNGELFF.

The chain uses TRBV28 and TRBJ2-3; 7 bases are shared with TRBD2. From germline, CDR1 is MDHEN and CDR2 SYDVKM. This CDR3 is 15 amino acids long. J lost 0 bases, V lost 3 bases, and 3 bases had no gene match. The CDR3 bases are TGTGCCAGCAGTTTTAGCGGGCCAAGCACAGATACGCAGTATTTT. This gives the protein CASSFSGPSTDTQYF.

This chain links TRBV18 with TRBJ2-1; TRBD1 aligns across 10 bases. Losses at the gene ends were 1 base for V and 2 bases for J; bases not matched to a gene: 2. Per germline, CDR1 KGHSH and CDR2 LQKENI. CDR3 length: 16 residues. The CDR3 spells CASSPLGTGAYNEQFF. CDR3 coding DNA: TGTGCCAGCTCACCACTTGGGACAGGGGCCTACAATGAGCAGTTCTTC.

This clone was observed a single time. The V call is TRBV28, the J call TRBJ1-5, with 8 bases matching TRBD1. Germline CDR1 is MDHEN and CDR2 is SYDVKM. There are 14 residues in the CDR3. V shed 4 bases and J 9 bases; nucleotides not matched to a gene: 8. The CDR3 bases are TGTGCCAGCAGTTCTCCGGGACAGGCCAGGCCCCAGCATTTT. Its translation is CASSSPGQARPQHF.

V and J are TRBV7-8 and TRBJ2-7; 7 positions agree with TRBD2. After removal of 1 base from V and 7 bases from J, the junction contained 7 bases not matched to a gene. Germline CDR1 reads SGHVS; CDR2 reads FQNEAQ. CDR3 size: 14 residues. The CDR3: CASSLVAGVGEQYF. Here the CDR3 DNA reads TGTGCCAGCAGCTTAGTTGCGGGAGTGGGTGAGCAGTACTTC.

The sample holds one count of this clone. The rearrangement links TRBV28 to TRBJ1-4; the D is unclear. The CDR3 extends over 15 amino acids. V was clipped by 2 bases and J by 3 bases, with 10 bases between them. Germline V gene data show CDR1 as MDHEN and CDR2 as SYDVKM. The CDR3 spells CASSLVTSSNEKLFF. In DNA form, the CDR3 reads TGTGCCAGCAGTTTAGTGACATCCTCTAATGAAAAACTGTTTTTT.

J is TRBJ1-2 and V is TRBV28, with unresolved D. Deletions cut 7 bases from V and 2 bases from J, with 17 bases between. CDR1 is MDHEN and CDR2 is SYDVKM in the germline V gene. This CDR3 is 15 amino acids long. In DNA, the CDR3 is TGTGCCAGCATCCCTCCGGCTGGGCTGAACTATGGCTACACCTTC. This translates into CASIPPAGLNYGYTF.

The CDR3 loop is CASSERGGGINEQFF. DNA for the CDR3: TGTGCCAGCAGTGAAAGAGGCGGAGGGATCAATGAGCAGTTCTTC. The chain carries TRBV2 and TRBJ2-1, with a possible D match to TRBD2 (6 bases). V was cut by 2 bases and J by 6 bases, with 14 bases left in between. The CDR3 is 15 residues long. CDR1 is SNHLY, CDR2 FYNNEI, per germline.

The chain recombines TRBV6-5 with TRBJ2-3; possibly TRBD1 for D (6 bases). Germline V gene sequence: CDR1 MNHEY, CDR2 SVGAGI. Trimming cost V 6 bases and J 3 bases, with 13 bases left between them. This CDR3 spans 14 amino acids. The CDR3 DNA reads TGTGCCAGCAGCCCCTGGCAGGGGACAGATACGCAGTATTTT. Translating gives CASSPWQGTDTQYF.

CDR3 region: CASAGRTDTQYF. The CDR3 DNA is TGTGCCAGCGCGGGGCGGACAGATACGCAGTATTTT. The rearrangement joins TRBV7-9 to TRBJ2-3; D possibly corresponds to TRBD2 (6 bases). The ends were cut back, 8 bases at V and 3 bases at J, with 9 bases in the middle. Germline V gene sequence: CDR1 SEHNR, CDR2 FQNEAQ (reference sequence). The CDR3 length is 12 residues.

The V and J genes are TRBV7-2 and TRBJ2-7, with 10 bases fitting TRBD1. The ends lost 3 bases at V and 10 bases at J; junction bases unmatched: 18. The CDR3 extends over 17 amino acids. Per germline, CDR1 SGHTA and CDR2 FQGNSA. The CDR3 sequence: CASSFLPGQGNQLPQYF. The CDR3 DNA is TGTGCCAGCAGCTTCCTGCCGGGACAGGGGAACCAATTGCCTCAGTACTTC.

The chain carries TRBV5-1 and TRBJ2-7; tentative D call: TRBD1 (5 bases). Trimming shortened V by 0 bases and J by 4 bases, and 14 bases separated the two germline ends. Germline-derived CDR1 and CDR2 are SGHRS and YFSETQ. CDR3 length: 15 amino acids. The CDR3 region has the DNA TGCGCCAGCAGCTTGGAGGGGTCTAGAAGGTACGAGCAGTACTTC. Amino acid sequence: CASSLEGSRRYEQYF.

With respect to this clone: The sample holds other DNA sequences that translate to the same CDR3. This rearrangement joins TRBV7-6 to TRBJ2-5; 7 positions match TRBD2. Germline lookup yields CDR1 SGHVS and CDR2 FNYEAQ. The J segment lost 5 bases and the V segment lost 6 bases, leaving 9 bases of the junction unmatched. This CDR3 has 14 amino acids. CDR3 protein: CASSPSGRKETQYF. The CDR3 DNA reads TGTGCCAGCAGTCCCTCCGGGAGGAAGGAGACCCAGTACTTC.

This clone has a single count. The gene calls are TRBV4-2 and TRBJ2-1; the D is unclear. In germline, CDR1 is LGHNA, CDR2 YNFKEQ. V was shortened by 0 bases and J by 2 bases, with 11 bases between the two germline ends. CDR3 length equals 16 residues. For the CDR3, the DNA is TGTGCCAGCAGCCAAGATTCTAACGGAGCCTACAATGAGCAGTTCTTC. Residues: CASSQDSNGAYNEQFF.

The J gene is TRBJ1-5, the V gene TRBV2, with 10 bases identical to TRBD1. This CDR3 has 13 residues. Germline CDR1 is SNHLY and CDR2 is FYNNEI. Losses at the gene ends were 7 bases for V and 6 bases for J; bases not matched to a gene: 3. CDR3 amino acids: CASTGTGVQPQHF. In DNA form, the CDR3 reads TGTGCCAGCACCGGGACAGGGGTTCAGCCCCAGCATTTT. Full variable domain (outside the CDR3, taken from reference TRBV2 and TRBJ1-5): EPEVTQTPSHQVTQMGQEVILRCVPISNHLYFYWYRQILGQKVEFLVSFYNNEISEKSEIFDDQFSVERPDGSNFTLKIRSTKLEDSAMYFCASTGTGVQPQHFGDGTRLSIL.

For this clone: Other nucleotide sequences from this sample produce the same CDR3. The V and J genes are TRBV6-5 and TRBJ2-7, with 8 bases matching TRBD2. This CDR3 spans 14 amino acids. The junction had 0 bases not matched to a gene; V was cut back by 2 bases and J by 0 bases. CDR1 is MNHEY and CDR2 is SVGAGI in the germline V gene. The CDR3 DNA is TGTGCCAGCAGTTACAGCGGGAGCTCCTACGAGCAGTACTTC. This codes for CASSYSGSSYEQYF.

The genes are TRBV6-1 and TRBJ2-7; 11 bases match TRBD2. The ends lost 4 bases at V and 2 bases at J; junction bases unmatched: 4. CDR3 length: 15 amino acids. The V gene's germline CDR1 is MNHNS and CDR2 SASEGT. CDR3 sequence reads: CASSVGTSGTYEQYF. CDR3 in DNA: TGTGCCAGCAGTGTCGGGACTAGCGGTACCTACGAGCAGTACTTC.

The chain couples TRBV4-2 to TRBJ1-6, with a possible D match to TRBD1 (5 bases). The germline V gene has CDR1 LGHNA and CDR2 YNFKEQ. V gave up 0 bases and J gave up 5 bases, with 14 bases separating them. The CDR3 covers 17 residues. CDR3: CASSQDLPGHNNSPLHF. The CDR3, as DNA: TGTGCCAGCAGCCAAGATCTACCCGGACACAATAATTCACCCCTCCACTTT.

Only one count was recorded for this clone. The chain has TRBV28 and TRBJ2-1; D is perhaps TRBD1 (5 bases). V was clipped by 2 bases and J by 6 bases, with 20 bases between them. From germline, CDR1 is MDHEN and CDR2 SYDVKM. The CDR3 is 17 residues long. The CDR3 sequence: CASSLGAGSYNINEQFF. The CDR3 coding sequence is TGTGCCAGCAGTTTAGGGGCCGGTTCCTATAATATCAATGAGCAGTTCTTC. Full variable domain (remainder filled in from reference TRBV28 and TRBJ2-1): DVKVTQSSRYLVKRTGEKVFLECVQDMDHENMFWYRQDPGLGLRLIYFSYDVKMKEKGDIPEGYSVSREKKERFSLILESASTNQTSMYLCASSLGAGSYNINEQFFGPGTRLTVL.